The 32 T cell receptor beta chains below were found in one sample sequenced in a study of T cells in Graves' hyperthyroidism and ophthalmopathy. TCR beta CDR3 region amplification was performed from RNA transcripts. Researchers ran a first-round RT-PCR on the TCR CDR3 using the HTBI primer set. Using its own MiXCR run on the multiplex PCR reads, TCRdb lists one record per CDR3 protein. Of about 480,000 distinct CDR3 sequences listed, roughly 22% are singletons. The sample consisted of blood. The receptors shown here come from a woman aged 65 to 85 with Graves' ophthalmopathy.

The table lists this clonotype with a few counts. The chain joins TRBV6-1 to TRBJ1-2; TRBD1 agrees at 8 bases. Per germline, CDR1 MNHNS and CDR2 SASEGT. This CDR3 region has 15 residues. The V segment lost 5 bases and the J segment 4 bases; nucleotides outside the gene matches: 9. For the CDR3, the DNA is TGTGCCAGCAGTCCCGCCGGGACAGGCGCCTATGGCTACACCTTC. Translating it yields CASSPAGTGAYGYTF.

In this sample, this clonotype turned up a few times. This chain joins TRBV18 and TRBJ1-2; D remains unclear. From germline, CDR1 is KGHSH and CDR2 LQKENI. The CDR3 extends over 12 amino acids. V was pared by 0 bases and J by 6 bases, with 5 bases between. For the CDR3, the DNA is TGTGCCAGCTCACCACCTTATAATGGCTACACCTTC. Translated: CASSPPYNGYTF.

V usage is TRBV6-2 or TRBV6-3 and J usage is TRBJ2-3; TRBD2 aligns across 16 bases. Trimming at V came to 4 bases and at J to 4 bases, leaving 8 bases not matched to a gene. Germline V lookup: CDR1 MNHEY, CDR2 SVGEGT. There are 18 residues in the CDR3. CDR3 in DNA: TGTGCCAGCAGTTCCGGGACTAGCGGGAGGGCCCTCCCAGATACGCAGTATTTT. It specifies CASSSGTSGRALPDTQYF.

This chain links TRBV11-2 with TRBJ1-1; tentatively, D is TRBD1 (5 bases). Trimming took 0 bases from V and 11 from J, leaving 7 bases between them. The CDR3 totals 11 residues. Per the germline V gene, CDR1 is SGHAT and CDR2 is FQNNGV. CDR3 nucleotides: TGTGCCAGCAGCTTAGACAGGGTCGCTTTCTTT. It translates to CASSLDRVAFF. The full variable domain, with the rest looked up from reference TRBV11-2 and TRBJ1-1, is EAGVAQSPRYKIIEKRQSVAFWCNPISGHATLYWYQQILGQGPKLLIQFQNNGVVDDSQLPKDRFSAERLKGVDSTLKIQPAKLEDSAVYLCASSLDRVAFFGQGTRLTVV.

This clonotype was observed a handful of times. The rearrangement links TRBV5-1 to TRBJ1-2; 10 nucleotides match TRBD1. Germline lookup yields CDR1 SGHRS and CDR2 YFSETQ. The trim removed 4 bases at V and 4 bases at J, leaving 7 bases unmatched. The CDR3 is 15 amino acids. The CDR3 loop is CASSIGQGGIYGYTF. CDR3 DNA: TGCGCCAGCAGCATCGGACAGGGGGGTATCTATGGCTACACCTTC.

CDR3 nucleotides: TGTGCCAGCAGCTTGGCCGATTTCGGACAAACCAATCAGCCCCAGCATTTT. Translation: CASSLADFGQTNQPQHF. The V gene is TRBV5-6, the J gene TRBJ1-5; possibly TRBD1 for D (5 bases). Trimming removed 0 bases from V and 3 bases from J, with 16 bases in between. CDR1 is SGHDT and CDR2 is YYEEEE in the germline V gene. This CDR3 comprises 17 residues.

The chain combines TRBV28 with TRBJ1-2; weak D call: TRBD1 (6 bases). Trimming cost V 5 bases and J 8 bases, with 12 bases left between them. The CDR3 sequence is 12 residues long. CDR1 MDHEN and CDR2 SYDVKM come from the germline V gene. The CDR3 loop is CASSTQGKGYTF. CDR3 DNA sequence: TGTGCCAGCAGTACTCAGGGGAAGGGCTACACCTTC.

In this sample, this clonotype turned up many times. The J gene is TRBJ1-1, the V gene TRBV6-5, with 8 nucleotides matching TRBD1. This CDR3 comprises 14 residues. V lost 2 bases, J lost 1 base, and 0 bases stayed unmatched. Germline CDR1 MNHEY, CDR2 SVGAGI. The chain's CDR3 is CASSYGQGNTEAFF. CDR3 sequence (DNA): TGTGCCAGCAGTTACGGACAGGGGAACACTGAAGCTTTCTTT.

This clonotype came up a few times. This sequence joins TRBV7-9 and TRBJ1-4, with no clear D. V was clipped by 2 bases and J by 8 bases, with 12 bases between them. CDR3 length: 14 amino acids. Germline-derived CDR1 and CDR2 are SEHNR and FQNEAQ (reference sequence). The CDR3 loop reads CASSLNAGGEKLFF. The DNA for the CDR3 is TGTGCCAGCAGCTTAAACGCGGGCGGAGAAAAACTGTTTTTT. Drawing the rest from reference TRBV7-9 and TRBJ1-4, the complete variable domain is DTGVSQNPRHKITKRGQNVTFRCDPISEHNRLYWYRQTLGQGPEFLTYFQNEAQLEKSRLLSDRFSAERPKGSFSTLEIQRTEQGDSAMYLCASSLNAGGEKLFFGSGTQLSVL.

This clonotype occurred a few times. V is TRBV7-3 and J is TRBJ1-1; 7 nucleotides line up with TRBD1. Per the germline V gene, CDR1 is SGHTA and CDR2 is FQGTGA. CDR3 length: 13 amino acids. V gave up 5 bases and J gave up 3 bases; unmatched junction bases: 3. The CDR3 DNA sequence: TGTGCCAGCAGCGCGACAGGGTACACTGAAGCTTTCTTT. As protein: CASSATGYTEAFF.

This clonotype showed up many times. The rearrangement joins TRBV12-3 or TRBV12-4 to TRBJ2-6; a possible D gene is TRBD1 (6 bases). There are 16 residues in the CDR3. V was pared by 5 bases and J by 2 bases, with 13 bases between. The CDR3 DNA follows: TGTGCCAGCAGTCTAACCGCAGGGGCTGGGGCCAACGTCCTGACTTTC. Translating it yields CASSLTAGAGANVLTF.

This clonotype was seen repeatedly, ten times or more. The chain recombines TRBV12-3 or TRBV12-4 with TRBJ1-5, with D possibly TRBD1 on 5 matching bases. This CDR3 is built from 12 residues. Trimming stripped 9 bases from V and 7 bases from J, with 13 bases between. CDR3 residues: CASRGSTQPQHF. The CDR3 DNA reads TGTGCCAGTAGGGGTTCTACGCAGCCCCAGCATTTT.

The genes are TRBV15 and TRBJ2-3, with D tentatively TRBD1 (6 bases). The V gene's germline CDR1 is LNHNV and CDR2 YYDKDF (reference sequence). The CDR3 loop spans 15 amino acids. V was clipped by 0 bases and J by 4 bases, with 11 bases between them. The CDR3 sequence: CATSREQGAADTQYF. CDR3 coding DNA: TGTGCCACCAGCAGAGAACAGGGAGCCGCAGATACGCAGTATTTT.

The chain combines TRBV11-2 with TRBJ2-3; D tentatively reads TRBD1 or TRBD2 (5 bases each). This CDR3 is built from 15 residues. Trimming took off 5 bases at V and 5 bases at J, with 17 bases between the two ends. The germline gives CDR1 SGHAT, CDR2 FQNNGV. As DNA, the CDR3 is TGTGCCAGCAGCCAATCCCCCCGGGGCCGAGATACGCAGTATTTT. Amino acid sequence: CASSQSPRGRDTQYF.

This clonotype has a handful of counts. This chain uses TRBV6-5 with TRBJ1-1; D call uncertain. Germline CDR1 is MNHEY and CDR2 is SVGAGI. The V end was cut by 0 bases, the J end by 1 base, with 12 bases between. The CDR3 contains 16 residues. DNA for the CDR3: TGTGCCAGCAGTTACTCCTCCGGGGTGACGAACACTGAAGCTTTCTTT. Protein: CASSYSSGVTNTEAFF.

The chain carries TRBV15 and TRBJ2-3, with D perhaps matching TRBD2 (5 bases). This CDR3 is built from 15 residues. Germline V gene sequence: CDR1 LNHNV, CDR2 YYDKDF (reference sequence). Trimming took off 7 bases at V and 3 bases at J, with 17 bases between the two ends. DNA of the CDR3: TGTGCCACCATCCCGACCCCCGAGGGTACAGATACGCAGTATTTT. This sequence encodes CATIPTPEGTDTQYF.

The chain has TRBV15 and TRBJ1-6; D possibly corresponds to TRBD1 (5 bases). Trimming shortened V by 4 bases and J by 7 bases, and 8 bases separated the two germline ends. Per the germline V gene, CDR1 is LNHNV and CDR2 is YYDKDF (reference sequence). The CDR3 is 13 residues long. For the CDR3, the DNA is TGTGCCACCAGCACTTACAGGAATTCACCCCTCCACTTT. Translation: CATSTYRNSPLHF.

The gene calls are TRBV10-2 and TRBJ1-1; D call uncertain. CDR1 WSHSY and CDR2 SAAADI come from the germline V gene. The CDR3 runs 13 residues. The V gene lost 4 bases and the J gene lost 2 bases, with 8 bases spanning the gap. The CDR3 sequence is CASSAGKNTEAFF. CDR3 sequence (DNA): TGCGCCAGCAGTGCCGGAAAAAACACTGAAGCTTTCTTT.

This clonotype came up once. The chain joins TRBV14 to TRBJ2-2; D ambiguous. There are 15 residues in the CDR3. Germline V gene data show CDR1 as SGHDN and CDR2 as FVKESK. V lost 4 bases to trimming and J lost 6 bases, with 15 bases between them. Here the CDR3 reads CASSLQIGRSGELFF. The CDR3 DNA sequence: TGTGCCAGCAGCCTACAAATCGGACGGTCCGGGGAGCTGTTTTTT.

The V call is TRBV9, the J call TRBJ2-1; 10 bases align to TRBD2. J lost 8 bases, V lost 1 base, and 6 bases had no gene match. Germline lookup yields CDR1 SGDLS and CDR2 YYNGEE. This CDR3 spans 15 amino acids. Here the CDR3 DNA reads TGTGCCAGCAGCGTAACCGGGACTAGCGTTTATGAGCAGTTCTTC. Encoded protein: CASSVTGTSVYEQFF.

This clonotype was counted between two and nine times. J is TRBJ1-2 and V is TRBV27, with D perhaps matching TRBD1 (5 bases). V was pared by 2 bases and J by 4 bases, with 11 bases between. The germline V gene encodes CDR1 MNHEY and CDR2 SMNVEV (reference sequence). The CDR3 is 14 residues long. CDR3 sequence (DNA): TGTGCCAGCAGTTTACTGACAGCGCTCTATGGCTACACCTTC. Translated, it gives CASSLLTALYGYTF.

This clonotype was counted a few times. V usage is TRBV4-1 and J usage is TRBJ2-1; a weak D match, TRBD2 (6 bases). This CDR3 spans 16 amino acids. Trimming took 2 bases from V and 1 from J, leaving 12 bases between them. Germline loops: CDR1 MGHRA, CDR2 YSYEKL. In DNA, the CDR3 is TGCGCCAGCAGCCAATCCCCGGGAGCATCCTACAATGAGCAGTTCTTC. It codes for CASSQSPGASYNEQFF.

The chain has TRBV18 and TRBJ2-1, with 8 bases identical to TRBD1. Germline values: CDR1 KGHSH, CDR2 LQKENI. V shed 6 bases and J 6 bases; nucleotides not matched to a gene: 13. The CDR3 spans 16 residues. The CDR3 protein is CASSPEWRRGLNEQFF. In DNA, the CDR3 is TGTGCCAGCTCCCCTGAATGGCGCAGGGGGCTCAATGAGCAGTTCTTC.

This clonotype was counted between two and nine times. The gene calls are TRBV19 and TRBJ2-3; 12 bases line up with TRBD2. V lost 8 bases, J lost 6 bases, and 15 bases stayed unmatched. The CDR3 loop spans 17 amino acids. Germline V CDR1 and CDR2: LNHDA, SQIVND (reference sequence). The CDR3 DNA follows: TGTGCCAGTGCAGGCCCCGGACTAGCGGGAATTAGGGATACGCAGTATTTT. Its translation: CASAGPGLAGIRDTQYF.

This clonotype was seen a handful of times. The V call is TRBV6-5, the J call TRBJ1-1, with D maybe TRBD1 (5 bases). The CDR3 runs to 14 residues. Germline CDR1 MNHEY, CDR2 SVGAGI. V dropped 2 bases and J dropped 1 base, with 8 bases sitting between them. The CDR3 is CASSYETANTEAFF. The CDR3 DNA sequence: TGTGCCAGCAGTTACGAGACAGCGAACACTGAAGCTTTCTTT.

This clonotype was detected ten times or more. This rearrangement joins TRBV11-2 to TRBJ2-2, with D perhaps TRBD2 (5 bases). The CDR3 runs 13 residues. The ends were cut back, 4 bases at V and 5 bases at J, with 8 bases in the middle. The germline gives CDR1 SGHAT, CDR2 FQNNGV. The CDR3 reads CASSSTNTGELFF. Written as DNA, the CDR3 is TGTGCCAGCAGCTCGACTAATACCGGGGAGCTGTTTTTT.

This clonotype was recorded a few times. The chain has TRBV12-3 or TRBV12-4 and TRBJ1-2; no reliable D call. The CDR3 contains 13 residues. The V end was cut by 5 bases, the J end by 0 bases, with 7 bases between. CDR3 sequence: CASSPFPNYGYTF. CDR3 nucleotide sequence: TGTGCCAGCAGTCCCTTTCCTAACTATGGCTACACCTTC.

This clonotype came up a few times. The chain has TRBV10-3 and TRBJ1-1, with TRBD1 as a possible D gene (6 bases). Between the trimmed V and J ends, which lost 6 bases and 2 bases, there was a span of 13 bases. There are 14 residues in the CDR3. Germline V gene data show CDR1 as ENHRY and CDR2 as SYGVKD. CDR3 region: CAIRTGLENTEAFF. CDR3 DNA: TGTGCCATCAGAACAGGGCTAGAAAACACTGAAGCTTTCTTT.

The genes are TRBV7-3 and TRBJ2-1; tentatively, D is TRBD1 (5 bases). CDR3 length: 15 residues. The V gene lost 2 bases and the J gene lost 7 bases, with 15 bases spanning the gap. Germline assignment: CDR1 SGHTA and CDR2 FQGTGA. The CDR3 region is CASSLGSQGKNEQFF. For the CDR3, the DNA is TGTGCCAGCAGCTTAGGTTCCCAGGGCAAGAATGAGCAGTTCTTC.

CDR3 nucleotides: TGTGCCAGCAGCCAAGGGCGAGGAGATACGCAGTATTTT. It translates to CASSQGRGDTQYF. The J gene is TRBJ2-3, the V gene TRBV3-1; the D is unclear. Trimming took off 1 base at V and 5 bases at J, with 7 bases between the two ends. Per germline, CDR1 LGHDT and CDR2 YNNKEL (reference sequence). The CDR3 is 13 residues long.

About this clonotype itself: This may be a read error: a much more frequent sequence differs by one nucleotide. The chain links TRBV7-9 to TRBJ2-7; D may be TRBD2 (6 bases). The CDR3 length is 13 residues. CDR1 and CDR2 (germline): SEHNR, FQNEAQ (reference sequence). The germline V and J ends were trimmed by 3 bases and 7 bases, with 13 bases remaining between them. DNA for the CDR3: TGTGCCAGCAGCTTCGGGGAGGCGGGTGAGCAGTACTTC. It translates to CASSFGEAGEQYF.

The chain combines TRBV7-9 with TRBJ2-1, with D perhaps matching TRBD2 (6 bases). The germline CDR1 and CDR2 sequences are SEHNR and FQNEAQ (reference sequence). The V end lost 5 bases, the J end lost 6 bases, and 17 bases lay between the germline ends. The CDR3 is 15 residues long. CDR3 DNA: TGTGCCAGCAGCCCGAGACTAGAAACCCGCAATGAGCAGTTCTTC. This codes for CASSPRLETRNEQFF.